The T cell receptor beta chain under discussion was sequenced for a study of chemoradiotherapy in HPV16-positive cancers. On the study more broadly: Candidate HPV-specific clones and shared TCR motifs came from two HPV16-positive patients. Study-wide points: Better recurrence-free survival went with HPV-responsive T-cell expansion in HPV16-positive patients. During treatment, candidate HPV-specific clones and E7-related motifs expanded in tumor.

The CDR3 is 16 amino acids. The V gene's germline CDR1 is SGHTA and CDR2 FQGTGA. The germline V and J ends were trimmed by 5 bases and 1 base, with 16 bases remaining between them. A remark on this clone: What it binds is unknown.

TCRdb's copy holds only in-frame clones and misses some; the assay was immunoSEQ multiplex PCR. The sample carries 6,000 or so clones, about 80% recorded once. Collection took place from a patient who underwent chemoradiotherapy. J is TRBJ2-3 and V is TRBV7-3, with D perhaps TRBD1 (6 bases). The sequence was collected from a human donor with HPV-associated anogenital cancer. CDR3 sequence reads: CASSPQVRGGTDTQYF. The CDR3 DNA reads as TGTGCCAGCAGCCCACAGGTCAGGGGAGGCACAGATACGCAGTATTTT.